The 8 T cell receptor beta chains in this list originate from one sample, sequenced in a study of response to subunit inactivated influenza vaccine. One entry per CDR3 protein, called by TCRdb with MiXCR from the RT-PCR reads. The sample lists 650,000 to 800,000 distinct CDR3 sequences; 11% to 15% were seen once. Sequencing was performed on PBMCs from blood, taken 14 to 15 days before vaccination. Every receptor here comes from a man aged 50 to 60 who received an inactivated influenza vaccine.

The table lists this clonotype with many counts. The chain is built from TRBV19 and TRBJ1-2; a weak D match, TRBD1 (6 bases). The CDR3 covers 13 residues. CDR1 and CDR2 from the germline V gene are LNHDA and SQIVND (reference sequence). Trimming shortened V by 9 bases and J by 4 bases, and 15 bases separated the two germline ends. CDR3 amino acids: CASTPGAVYGYTF. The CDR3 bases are TGTGCCAGCACGCCAGGGGCGGTCTATGGCTACACCTTC.

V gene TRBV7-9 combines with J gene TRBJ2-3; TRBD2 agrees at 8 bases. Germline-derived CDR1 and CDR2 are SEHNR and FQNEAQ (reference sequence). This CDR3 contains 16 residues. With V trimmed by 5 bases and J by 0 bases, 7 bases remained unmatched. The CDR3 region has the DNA TGTGCCAGCAGCCCCGCGAGCGGGGGCAGCACAGATACGCAGTATTTT. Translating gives CASSPASGGSTDTQYF.

CDR3 nucleotides: TGTGCCAGCAGCCAAACATCAACAGGGGGAGAGACCCAGTACTTC. Translated: CASSQTSTGGETQYF. V and J are TRBV16 and TRBJ2-5, with 8 positions matching TRBD1. CDR1 KGHSY and CDR2 FQNENV come from the germline V gene. The CDR3 has 15 amino acids. The junction had 6 bases not matched to a gene; V was cut back by 2 bases and J by 4 bases.

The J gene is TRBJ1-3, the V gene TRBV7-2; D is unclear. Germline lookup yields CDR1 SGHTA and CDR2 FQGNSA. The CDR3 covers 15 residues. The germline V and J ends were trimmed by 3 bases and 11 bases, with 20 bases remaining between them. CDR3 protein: CASSLATGLGNSIYF. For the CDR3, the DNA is TGTGCCAGCAGCTTGGCAACCGGACTAGGGAACTCCATATATTTT.

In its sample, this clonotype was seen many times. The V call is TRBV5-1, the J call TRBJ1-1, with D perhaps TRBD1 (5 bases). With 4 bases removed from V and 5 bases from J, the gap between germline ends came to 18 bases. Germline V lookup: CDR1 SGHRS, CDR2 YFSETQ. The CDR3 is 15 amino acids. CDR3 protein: CASSTHTGEGTEAFF. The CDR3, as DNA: TGCGCCAGCAGCACTCACACAGGAGAAGGGACTGAAGCTTTCTTT.

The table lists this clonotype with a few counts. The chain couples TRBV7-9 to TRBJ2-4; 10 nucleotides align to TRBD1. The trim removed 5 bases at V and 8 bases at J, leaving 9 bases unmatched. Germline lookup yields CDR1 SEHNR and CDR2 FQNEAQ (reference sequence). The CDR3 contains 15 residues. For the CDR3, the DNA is TGTGCCAGCAGCCTAAGGACAGGGGGGGCGGACATTCAGTACTTC. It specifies CASSLRTGGADIQYF.

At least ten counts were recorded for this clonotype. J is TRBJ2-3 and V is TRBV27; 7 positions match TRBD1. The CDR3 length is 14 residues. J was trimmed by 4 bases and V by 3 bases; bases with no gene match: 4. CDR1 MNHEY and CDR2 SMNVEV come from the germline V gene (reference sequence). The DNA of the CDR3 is TGTGCCAGCAGTTTCGACAGGGCATCAGATACGCAGTATTTT. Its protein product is CASSFDRASDTQYF.

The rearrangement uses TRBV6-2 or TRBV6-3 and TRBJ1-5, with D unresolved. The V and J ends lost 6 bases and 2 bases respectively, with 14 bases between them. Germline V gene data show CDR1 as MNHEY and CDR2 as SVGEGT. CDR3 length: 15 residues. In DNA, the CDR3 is TGTGCCAGCAGCCCGACTGACCGTGGCAATCAGCCCCAGCATTTT. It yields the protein CASSPTDRGNQPQHF.